The T cell receptor beta chain described here comes from a study of blood T cell repertoires in COVID-19. Study-wide context: Sites in the United States, Italy and Spain provided acute and convalescent COVID-19 samples. Sources were T cells, B-cell-depleted T cells, or PBMCs; the material itself was cDNA or gDNA.

Per the original methods: Researchers report that nucleated cell counts were estimated from reference gene primer amplification. Measured with immunoSEQ multiplex PCR; TCRdb has only the in-frame clones, and not every one. The D gene and trimming were derived from the DNA, and the V and J assignments and clone size from that table. The table has under 200,000 clones, around 90% seen once; the top ten hold under 6.5%. V lost 5 bases, J lost 9 bases, and 7 bases stayed unmatched. CDR1 and CDR2 (germline): SGHAT, FQNNGV. The CDR3 is 15 amino acids. The receptor was derived from a man aged 40-50 years with active or convalescent COVID-19. The chain carries TRBV11-2 and TRBJ1-6, with 10 positions matching TRBD1. The sample comprised peripheral blood. The CDR3, as DNA: TGTGCCAGCAGCCCAATGGACAGGGGGTTTTCACCCCTCCACTTT. Protein product: CASSPMDRGFSPLHF. The full variable domain, its missing parts supplied by reference TRBV11-2 and TRBJ1-6, is EAGVAQSPRYKIIEKRQSVAFWCNPISGHATLYWYQQILGQGPKLLIQFQNNGVVDDSQLPKDRFSAERLKGVDSTLKIQPAKLEDSAVYLCASSPMDRGFSPLHFGNGTRLTVT.